These T cell receptor beta chains were read from a single sample in a study of shared clonotypes between healthy human individuals. Produced via immunoSEQ multiplex PCR; TCRdb's table is partial and in-frame only. The repertoire holds roughly 500,000 clones, with 70% to 80% as singletons. Source material: PBMCs. The receptors come from a middle-aged woman in good health. Some clones in this sample may be carry-over from other donors' samples. Both conserved end residues are part of each CDR3. D genes are given only for firm matches. Clone size is stated in some rows and not others, as once, few, many or a class when expanded.

j_call v_call d_call cdr3_length clone_size cdr3_aa cdr3_nt
TRBJ1-4 TRBV30 TRBD1 14 NA CAWSEGAANEKLFF TGTGCCTGGAGTGAGGGGGCGGCTAATGAAAAACTGTTTTTT
TRBJ2-1 TRBV29-1 TRBD1 14 NA CSVAGTGSYNEQFF TGCAGCGTTGCCGGGACAGGCTCCTACAATGAGCAGTTCTTC
TRBJ2-1 TRBV28 NA 16 NA CASSLSGAGGYNEQFF TGTGCCAGCAGTTTATCAGGGGCAGGGGGGTACAATGAGCAGTTCTTC
TRBJ1-1 TRBV27 NA 13 many CASSPRGNTEAFF TGTGCCAGCAGTCCCAGGGGGAACACTGAAGCTTTCTTT
TRBJ2-7 TRBV5-1 NA 13 few CVSARDGAYEQYF TGCGTTTCGGCACGGGACGGAGCCTACGAGCAGTACTTC
TRBJ2-5 TRBV5-1 TRBD1 15 NA CASSSGTGPQETQYF TGCGCCAGCAGCTCCGGGACAGGGCCGCAAGAGACCCAGTACTTC
TRBJ2-3 TRBV29-1 TRBD2 15 NA CSVPASGSGTDTQYF TGCAGCGTGCCCGCTAGCGGGAGCGGGACAGATACGCAGTATTTT
TRBJ2-1 TRBV5-1 TRBD2 17 few CASSREASGSSYNEQFF TGCGCCAGCAGCAGGGAGGCTAGCGGGAGCTCCTACAATGAGCAGTTCTTC
TRBJ2-7 TRBV10-3 NA 14 NA CAIRGAANPYEQYF TGTGCCATCAGGGGGGCAGCCAATCCCTACGAGCAGTACTTC
TRBJ2-7 TRBV6-5 TRBD2 15 NA CASSYWGAGPLEQYF TGTGCCAGCAGTTACTGGGGAGCGGGACCTCTCGAGCAGTACTTC
TRBJ2-1 TRBV6-5 NA 13 NA CASSRGTTNEQFF TGTGCCAGCAGCCGCGGGACCACCAATGAGCAGTTCTTC
TRBJ1-6 TRBV5-6 TRBD1 16 NA CASSLGTGGAGSPLHF TGTGCCAGCAGCTTGGGGACAGGGGGCGCAGGTTCACCCCTCCACTTT
TRBJ2-3 TRBV7-3 TRBD2 12 NA CASGRADDTQYF TGTGCGTCCGGGAGGGCCGATGATACGCAGTATTTT
TRBJ1-5 TRBV6-6 NA 13 few CAVGGGAWQPQHF TGTGCCGTGGGGGGGGGCGCGTGGCAGCCCCAGCATTTT
TRBJ2-7 TRBV5-4 TRBD2 16 NA CASSPRGLAGLGEQYF TGTGCCAGCAGCCCCAGAGGTCTAGCGGGATTGGGGGAGCAGTACTTC
TRBJ1-1 TRBV6-5 TRBD1 13 NA CASRQGEVTEAFF TGTGCCAGCAGGCAGGGGGAAGTGACTGAAGCTTTCTTT
TRBJ2-2 TRBV11-3 TRBD1 16 NA CASSFTGGANTGELFF TGTGCCAGCAGTTTTACAGGGGGCGCGAACACCGGGGAGCTGTTTTTT
TRBJ2-7 TRBV30 NA 16 few CAWSTKDRLGSYEQYF TGTGCCTGGAGTACCAAAGACAGATTGGGCTCCTACGAGCAGTACTTC
TRBJ2-5 TRBV5-1 TRBD2 14 once CASSSGLAVETQYF TGCGCCAGCAGCTCGGGACTAGCGGTGGAGACCCAGTACTTC
TRBJ1-2 TRBV18 NA 15 once CASSPLKDTNYGYTF TGTGCCAGCTCACCCCTCAAGGATACTAACTATGGCTACACCTTC
TRBJ1-1 TRBV6-1 NA 13 once CASTLPGNTEAFF TGTGCCAGCACGCTTCCTGGGAACACTGAAGCTTTCTTT
TRBJ1-5 TRBV19 TRBD1 15 once CASGNRDRGPRPQHF TGTGCCAGTGGGAACCGGGACAGGGGGCCCCGGCCCCAGCATTTT
TRBJ2-7 TRBV7-8 NA 16 NA CASSLLRRSRYYEQYF TGTGCCAGCAGCTTACTTAGAAGAAGTCGATACTACGAGCAGTACTTC
TRBJ1-4 TRBV18 TRBD1 14 NA CASSSRDRGEKLFF TGTGCCAGCTCCTCCCGGGACAGAGGTGAAAAACTGTTTTTT
TRBJ2-2 TRBV7-8 NA 15 once CASSLGVGGTGELFF TGTGCCAGCAGCTTAGGAGTAGGGGGGACCGGGGAGCTGTTTTTT
TRBJ2-1 TRBV4-3 NA 12 NA CASSQVRGEQFF TGCGCCAGCAGCCAAGTTCGAGGGGAGCAGTTCTTC
TRBJ2-5 TRBV28 TRBD2 14 NA CASSLAGVKETQYF TGTGCCAGCAGTCTCGCGGGAGTTAAGGAGACCCAGTACTTC
TRBJ2-7 TRBV12-5 NA 16 NA CASAPPGQEGSYEQYF TGTGCTAGTGCCCCCCCAGGACAGGAGGGCTCCTACGAGCAGTACTTC
TRBJ1-1 TRBV2 TRBD1 16 NA CASSVQGAALNTEAFF TGTGCCAGCAGTGTACAGGGGGCTGCTCTAAACACTGAAGCTTTCTTT
TRBJ2-1 TRBV27 NA 12 NA CASSSLANEQFF TGTGCCAGCAGTAGCCTAGCCAATGAGCAGTTCTTC
TRBJ1-1 TRBV4-1 NA 14 NA CASSLGLWDTEAFF TGCGCCAGCAGCCTAGGACTGTGGGACACTGAAGCTTTCTTT
TRBJ2-1 TRBV6-1 TRBD1 17 NA CASSEGTGGTSYNEQFF TGTGCCAGCAGTGAAGGGACAGGGGGTACCTCCTACAATGAGCAGTTCTTC